Below, one T cell receptor (beta chain) is given with its context. Its matching antigen is unknown. The method was immunoSEQ multiplex PCR; TCRdb's version includes in-frame clones alone and lacks a portion of them. The sample has tens of thousands of clones. These data are taken from a study of T cells in women clearing cervical HPV infection. The study, taken as a whole, reports: Each sample's T-cell count was unknown, possibly confounding richness.

The source of this sequence is a woman aged 18 to 69 with a cervical HPV16 infection that either progressed to CIN3+ or cleared (not recorded which). The source material was blood buffy coat.

This CDR3 is CASSLSTGTGGLISNQPQYF. The covered CDR3 bases are TGTGCCAGCAGCTTAAGCACGGGGACAGGGGGCTTGATTAGCAATCAGCCG. The chain has TRBV7-3 and TRBJ2-3; 12 nucleotides align to TRBD1. Coverage ceases 3 residues before the CDR3 finishes, and the germline J gene fills in the end. This CDR3 is built from 20 residues. Germline values: CDR1 SGHTA, CDR2 FQGTGA. Looking up the rest from reference TRBV7-3 and TRBJ2-3 gives the full variable domain: GAGVSQTPSNKVTEKGKYVELRCDPISGHTALYWYRQSLGQGPEFLIYFQGTGAADDSGLPNDRFFAVRPEGSVSTLKIQRTERGDSAVYLCASSLSTGTGGLISNQPQYFGPGTRLTVL.